Each of the 19 T cell receptor beta chains below was sequenced from the same sample in a study of blood T cell repertoires in COVID-19. Clones were sequenced by immunoSEQ multiplex PCR, and TCRdb holds only the in-frame ones, with some missing. Here the sample spans about 26,000 clones, approximately 66% being singletons. Sequences were obtained from peripheral blood. The receptor set was obtained from a man aged 60 to 75 with active or convalescent COVID-19.

CDR3 residues: CATSHGGKQNTGELFF. As DNA, the CDR3 is TGTGCCACCAGTCACGGGGGGAAACAGAACACCGGGGAGCTGTTTTTT. The gene calls are TRBV24-1 and TRBJ2-2, with 7 bases matching TRBD2. Trimming cost V 6 bases and J 1 base; bases outside gene matches: 7. Germline-derived CDR1 and CDR2 are KGHDR and SFDVKD. The CDR3 has 16 amino acids.

This clone was seen a handful of times. CDR3 DNA sequence: TGTGCCAGCAGACAGGGAAGCACAGATACGCAGTATTTT. Its translation is CASRQGSTDTQYF. This chain uses TRBV9 with TRBJ2-3; D is perhaps TRBD1 (6 bases). Germline CDR1 is SGDLS and CDR2 is YYNGEE. The CDR3 consists of 13 residues. Trimming left V 5 bases short and J 0 bases short, with 7 bases between.

This clone was counted a single time. This chain connects TRBV7-9 to TRBJ1-1; possible D gene TRBD1, 5 bases. Germline values: CDR1 SEHNR, CDR2 FQNEAQ (reference sequence). There are 12 residues in the CDR3. With 5 bases removed from V and 8 bases from J, the gap between germline ends came to 12 bases. In nucleotides, the CDR3 is TGTGCCAGCAGCCTAAGACAGCGAGAAGCTTTCTTT. As protein: CASSLRQREAFF.

The rearrangement joins TRBV3-1 (or the pseudogene TRBV3-2) to TRBJ1-6; no clear D. This CDR3 contains 12 residues. Trimming took off 4 bases at V and 13 bases at J, with 11 bases between the two ends. Germline V gives CDR1 LGHDT, CDR2 YNNKEL (reference sequence). Here the CDR3 DNA reads TGTGCCAGCAGCCCCGGGTTCCCGCCCCTCCACTTT. Translation gives CASSPGFPPLHF.

The chain couples TRBV10-1 to TRBJ2-1; 11 nucleotides line up with TRBD1. CDR3 length: 15 amino acids. Trimming cost V 5 bases and J 3 bases; bases outside gene matches: 3. Germline-derived CDR1 and CDR2 are WNHNN and SYGVQD (reference sequence). This CDR3 is CASSRDRGFYNEQFF. Written as DNA, the CDR3 is TGCGCCAGCAGTAGGGACAGGGGGTTCTACAATGAGCAGTTCTTC.

CDR3 bases: TGTGCCAGCAGTGAAGCGGGCAGGGGCTATCAGCCCCAGCATTTT. This translates into CASSEAGRGYQPQHF. This rearrangement joins TRBV2 to TRBJ1-5, with D possibly TRBD1 on 6 matching bases. Germline CDR1 SNHLY, CDR2 FYNNEI. The CDR3 loop spans 15 amino acids. The V and J ends lost 0 bases and 5 bases respectively, with 11 bases between them.

V is TRBV20-1 and J is TRBJ2-7, with D unresolved. The CDR3 runs to 11 residues. Deletions cut 4 bases from V and 5 bases from J, with 9 bases between. Germline CDR1 DFQATT, CDR2 SNEGSKA (reference sequence). In nucleotides, the CDR3 is TGCAGTGCTACCCCAGTCGACGAGCAGTACTTC. It specifies CSATPVDEQYF.

The genes are TRBV7-3 and TRBJ2-1; D uncertain. Germline lookup yields CDR1 SGHTA and CDR2 FQGTGA. Trimming removed 3 bases from V and 5 bases from J, with 5 bases in between. This CDR3 has 12 amino acids. The CDR3 DNA reads TGTGCCAGCAGCTTCCGTAACAATGAGCAGTTCTTC. Its protein product is CASSFRNNEQFF.

The sample holds a few counts of this clone. V is TRBV6-5 and J is TRBJ2-2; TRBD1 matches 8 bases. Germline trimming cut 6 bases from V and 5 bases from J; bases unmatched to any gene: 8. Germline CDR1 MNHEY, CDR2 SVGAGI. The CDR3 contains 15 residues. CDR3 DNA sequence: TGTGCCAGCAGGGAGCAGGGGGCGCGAACCGGGGAGCTGTTTTTT. It specifies CASREQGARTGELFF.

This chain links TRBV5-1 with TRBJ2-7; 7 positions match TRBD1. The CDR3 consists of 16 residues. CDR1 SGHRS and CDR2 YFSETQ come from the germline V gene. Unmatched junction bases numbered 13, after V lost 5 bases and J lost 2 bases. CDR3 nucleotides: TGCGCCAGCAGTTCTGGGTTAGGGGGCACTCCCTACGAGCAGTACTTC. Amino acids: CASSSGLGGTPYEQYF.

The V and J genes are TRBV10-3 and TRBJ1-2, with D tentatively TRBD1 (5 bases). The CDR3 is made up of 18 amino acids. Germline-derived CDR1 and CDR2 are ENHRY and SYGVKD. V lost 5 bases, J lost 4 bases, and 26 bases lay in between. The CDR3 coding sequence is TGTGCCATCAGTTTGAGATCCAGGGATACCCCAGCTAGCTATGGCTACACCTTC. Protein sequence: CAISLRSRDTPASYGYTF.

Written as DNA, the CDR3 is TGTGCCAGCTCCCCCGGGACTAGCGAGCAAGAGACCCAGTACTTC. It encodes CASSPGTSEQETQYF. V gene TRBV18 combines with J gene TRBJ2-5, with 10 bases identical to TRBD2. This CDR3 contains 15 residues. Trimming took 6 bases from V and 2 from J; bases not matched to a gene: 6. Germline CDR1 reads KGHSH; CDR2 reads LQKENI.

The V gene is TRBV9, the J gene TRBJ1-1, with 9 bases aligning to TRBD1. CDR1 and CDR2 (germline): SGDLS, YYNGEE. Trimming cost V 2 bases and J 5 bases; bases outside gene matches: 4. There are 14 residues in the CDR3. The CDR3 nucleotides are TGTGCCAGCAGCGTGGGGACAGGGCAAACTGAAGCTTTCTTT. It translates to CASSVGTGQTEAFF.

The chain employs TRBV9 and TRBJ1-3, with D possibly TRBD1 on 5 matching bases. This CDR3 has 16 residues. From germline, CDR1 is SGDLS and CDR2 YYNGEE. Trimming removed 4 bases from V and 7 bases from J, with 21 bases in between. CDR3 nucleotide sequence: TGTGCCAGCAGCCAAACCCCCAGGGCTGGCCAGAACACCATATATTTT. It is translated as CASSQTPRAGQNTIYF.

This sequence joins TRBV10-3 and TRBJ2-3, with a possible D match to TRBD1 (6 bases). The CDR3 runs 15 residues. CDR1 is ENHRY, CDR2 SYGVKD, per germline. Trimming took off 6 bases at V and 3 bases at J, with 16 bases between the two ends. CDR3 sequence (DNA): TGTGCCATCAGCAAAGGGGGTTTTGTTACAGATACGCAGTATTTT. Its translation is CAISKGGFVTDTQYF.

The V gene is TRBV2, the J gene TRBJ2-1; 7 bases agree with TRBD2. V dropped 6 bases and J dropped 4; count of bases not matched to a gene: 15. CDR1 SNHLY and CDR2 FYNNEI come from the germline V gene. The CDR3 totals 17 residues. DNA of the CDR3: TGTGCCAGCAGGGACCCTTCGGCTAGCGGAGTTTACAATGAGCAGTTCTTC. Protein sequence: CASRDPSASGVYNEQFF.

The chain recombines TRBV19 with TRBJ1-5; D is ambiguous. CDR3 length equals 16 residues. Germline assignment: CDR1 LNHDA and CDR2 SQIVND (reference sequence). Trimming stripped 5 bases from V and 0 bases from J, with 14 bases between. The CDR3 sequence is CASSSLDGISNQPQHF. The CDR3 nucleotides are TGTGCCAGTAGTTCATTGGACGGGATTAGCAATCAGCCCCAGCATTTT.

The chain carries TRBV19 and TRBJ1-1, with a possible D match to TRBD1 (5 bases). CDR1 is LNHDA and CDR2 is SQIVND in the germline V gene (reference sequence). Trimming took off 7 bases at V and 4 bases at J, with 13 bases between the two ends. The CDR3 spans 13 residues. The CDR3 bases are TGTGCCAGTACCTTTGTCGGGGGCACTGAAGCTTTCTTT. As protein: CASTFVGGTEAFF.

The genes are TRBV5-6 and TRBJ1-5, with a weak D call TRBD1 (5 bases). Looked up from germline, CDR1 is SGHDT and CDR2 is YYEEEE. This CDR3 region has 15 residues. V was trimmed by 4 bases and J by 2 bases, leaving 13 bases between them. Here the CDR3 DNA reads TGTGCCAGCAGCGGATGGGCAGGGCGCAATCAGCCCCAGCATTTT. Its translation: CASSGWAGRNQPQHF.